Following are 24 T cell receptor beta chains from one sample sequenced in a study of CD8+ T cells in alopecia areata. Once RNA had been extracted, it was reverse transcribed into cDNA to act as the sequencing template. Measured with immunoSEQ multiplex PCR; TCRdb has only the in-frame clones, and not every one. The table shows around 200,000 clones, with 64% occurring only once. Specified treatment: oral pan-JAK inhibitor, 5-10 mg twice daily. Source: CD4+ T cells sorted from blood, taken at week 4, from a patient treated with tofacitinib. These receptors originate from a human donor with alopecia areata.

The chain uses TRBV2 and TRBJ2-7; maybe TRBD1 (5 bases). V was clipped by 4 bases and J by 6 bases, with 10 bases between them. Germline V gives CDR1 SNHLY, CDR2 FYNNEI. The CDR3 runs 12 residues. The CDR3 DNA reads TGTGCCAGCAGTGTCCCAGGGCGCGAGCAGTACTTC. Its protein product is CASSVPGREQYF.

The genes are TRBV29-1 and TRBJ2-3; the D call may be TRBD1 or TRBD2 (5 bases each). The germline gives CDR1 SQVTM, CDR2 ANQGSEA. The germline V and J ends were trimmed by 5 bases and 3 bases, with 21 bases remaining between them. The CDR3 is 16 amino acids. CDR3 in amino acids: CSVRRRGQQLTDTQYF. Written as DNA, the CDR3 is TGCAGCGTTAGACGCCGGGGCCAGCAATTAACAGATACGCAGTATTTT.

This clone was seen only once. J is TRBJ2-7 and V is TRBV6-5; D remains unclear. The germline V and J ends were trimmed by 0 bases and 1 base, with 13 bases remaining between them. The CDR3 contains 16 residues. Germline V CDR1 and CDR2: MNHEY, SVGAGI. The CDR3 DNA is TGTGCCAGCAGTTACTCGGCCCGCAGTCCATCCTACGAGCAGTACTTC. Translation gives CASSYSARSPSYEQYF.

The chain couples TRBV5-1 to TRBJ2-3; D not certain. The CDR3 extends over 13 amino acids. CDR1 and CDR2 (germline): SGHRS, YFSETQ. With 1 base removed from V and 0 bases from J, the gap between germline ends came to 3 bases. The CDR3 sequence is CASSLTSTDTQYF. CDR3 sequence (DNA): TGCGCCAGCAGCTTGACTAGCACAGATACGCAGTATTTT.

The chain recombines TRBV30 with TRBJ2-1; D not certain. The germline CDR1 and CDR2 sequences are GTSNPN and SVGIG (reference sequence). The CDR3 covers 15 residues. Trimming took off 0 bases at V and 0 bases at J, with 9 bases between the two ends. CDR3 in amino acids: CAWSVEASSYNEQFF. In nucleotides, the CDR3 is TGTGCCTGGAGTGTTGAGGCAAGCTCCTACAATGAGCAGTTCTTC.

This chain joins TRBV7-8 and TRBJ2-5, with 11 bases aligning to TRBD2. This CDR3 region has 16 residues. CDR1 is SGHVS and CDR2 is FQNEAQ in the germline V gene. The J segment lost 4 bases and the V segment lost 7 bases, leaving 11 bases of the junction unmatched. The CDR3 loop reads CASNPNSGGARETQYF. CDR3 nucleotide sequence: TGTGCCAGCAACCCTAATAGCGGGGGGGCCCGAGAGACCCAGTACTTC.

The gene calls are TRBV5-1 and TRBJ2-7; D is perhaps TRBD2 (6 bases). The CDR3 spans 14 residues. The V gene's germline CDR1 is SGHRS and CDR2 YFSETQ. Trimming removed 7 bases from V and 6 bases from J, with 20 bases in between. The CDR3 region has the DNA TGCGCCAGCCTGCGGGACCCAGAGGAGGGCGAGCAGTACTTC. Translation gives CASLRDPEEGEQYF. Together with reference TRBV5-1 and TRBJ2-7, the CDR3 gives the full variable domain: KAGVTQTPRYLIKTRGQQVTLSCSPISGHRSVSWYQQTPGQGLQFLFEYFSETQRNKGNFPGRFSGRQFSNSRSEMNVSTLELGDSALYLCASLRDPEEGEQYFGPGTRLTVT.

The genes are TRBV5-1 and TRBJ1-6, with D uncertain. Germline V lookup: CDR1 SGHRS, CDR2 YFSETQ. The V gene lost 0 bases and the J gene lost 5 bases, with 6 bases spanning the gap. This CDR3 region has 14 residues. The CDR3, as DNA: TGCGCCAGCAGCTTGGACGGCAATAATTCACCCCTCCACTTT. As protein: CASSLDGNNSPLHF. Looking up the rest from reference TRBV5-1 and TRBJ1-6 gives the full variable domain: KAGVTQTPRYLIKTRGQQVTLSCSPISGHRSVSWYQQTPGQGLQFLFEYFSETQRNKGNFPGRFSGRQFSNSRSEMNVSTLELGDSALYLCASSLDGNNSPLHFGNGTRLTVT.

This chain links TRBV7-6 with TRBJ1-5; 7 bases are a match to TRBD1. The CDR3 runs to 14 residues. V was pared by 3 bases and J by 7 bases, with 6 bases of the junction left unmatched. The germline V gene encodes CDR1 SGHVS and CDR2 FNYEAQ. The DNA of the CDR3 is TGTGCCAGCAGCTTGGAGGGGGCTGAGCAGCCCCAGCATTTT. This sequence encodes CASSLEGAEQPQHF.

The chain couples TRBV7-9 to TRBJ1-1; D is perhaps TRBD1 (5 bases). Germline V CDR1 and CDR2: SEHNR, FQNEAQ (reference sequence). CDR3 length: 14 amino acids. Between the trimmed V and J ends, which lost 7 bases and 4 bases, there was a span of 16 bases. The DNA of the CDR3 is TGTGCCAGCAACCTTGCGGACACCATCACTGAAGCTTTCTTT. Translating it yields CASNLADTITEAFF.

The chain is built from TRBV29-1 and TRBJ2-5, with TRBD1 identical over 10 bases. The CDR3 spans 13 residues. V dropped 7 bases and J dropped 4; count of bases not matched to a gene: 6. Germline V gene data show CDR1 as SQVTM and CDR2 as ANQGSEA. CDR3 bases: TGCAGCGGCCTGACAGGGGGCGGAGAGACCCAGTACTTC. Translated: CSGLTGGGETQYF. Together with reference TRBV29-1 and TRBJ2-5, the CDR3 gives the full variable domain: SAVISQKPSRDICQRGTSLTIQCQVDSQVTMMFWYRQQPGQSLTLIATANQGSEATYESGFVIDKFPISRPNLTFSTLTVSNMSPEDSSIYLCSGLTGGGETQYFGPGTRLLVL.

This clone was recorded once. J is TRBJ2-3 and V is TRBV11-2; 12 nucleotides align to TRBD2. Per germline, CDR1 SGHAT and CDR2 FQNNGV. The CDR3 has 17 amino acids. Trimming at V came to 0 bases and at J to 5 bases, leaving 6 bases not matched to a gene. The CDR3 here is CASSLDPLAGGQDTQYF. As DNA, the CDR3 is TGTGCCAGCAGCTTAGATCCCCTAGCGGGGGGGCAAGATACGCAGTATTTT.

The rearrangement links TRBV9 to TRBJ1-2, with D possibly TRBD1 on 6 matching bases. Germline CDR1 is SGDLS and CDR2 is YYNGEE. The CDR3 is 15 residues long. Trimming stripped 3 bases from V and 7 bases from J, with 19 bases between. The CDR3 spells CASSAGGGGDGGYTF. The CDR3 coding sequence is TGTGCCAGCAGCGCCGGAGGCGGGGGCGACGGTGGCTACACCTTC.

This clone was counted once. The J gene is TRBJ2-6, the V gene TRBV7-9, with TRBD1 matching over 10 bases. V lost 1 base to trimming and J lost 4 bases; unmatched junction nucleotides: 4. This CDR3 spans 17 amino acids. Germline V gives CDR1 SEHNR, CDR2 FQNEAQ (reference sequence). The CDR3 here is CASSLGQGAAGANVLTF. The CDR3 DNA sequence: TGTGCCAGCAGCTTAGGACAGGGGGCGGCAGGGGCCAACGTCCTGACTTTC.

The V gene is TRBV27, the J gene TRBJ2-6; D unclear. V gave up 6 bases and J gave up 1 base, with 4 bases separating them. Germline CDR1 is MNHEY and CDR2 is SMNVEV (reference sequence). CDR3 length: 13 amino acids. In DNA form, the CDR3 reads TGTGCCAGCAGGCAATCTGGGGCCAACGTCCTGACTTTC. Translated: CASRQSGANVLTF.

This clone appeared a few times. The rearrangement links TRBV4-1 to TRBJ2-7; D might be TRBD2 (5 bases). The CDR3 runs 18 residues. V was cut by 4 bases and J by 2 bases, with 24 bases left in between. Germline loops: CDR1 MGHRA, CDR2 YSYEKL. CDR3: CASSLSPSGRRGTYEQYF. DNA of the CDR3: TGCGCCAGCAGCCTCTCTCCCTCGGGCAGGCGAGGGACCTACGAGCAGTACTTC.

This clone was counted a few times. V is TRBV19 and J is TRBJ1-1, with 7 bases identical to TRBD1. Germline loops: CDR1 LNHDA, CDR2 SQIVND (reference sequence). With 5 bases clipped from V and 1 base from J, the junction kept 4 bases outside the gene matches. The CDR3 totals 14 residues. Here the CDR3 reads CASSYGTENTEAFF. CDR3 sequence (DNA): TGTGCCAGTAGTTATGGGACAGAGAACACTGAAGCTTTCTTT.

J is TRBJ2-1 and V is TRBV15, with a weak D call TRBD2 (5 bases). V lost 0 bases to trimming and J lost 4 bases, with 10 bases between them. The germline V gene has CDR1 LNHNV and CDR2 YYDKDF (reference sequence). This CDR3 is 15 amino acids long. CDR3 DNA: TGTGCCACCAGCAGAGATCTTGGCGGGTACAATGAGCAGTTCTTC. It translates to CATSRDLGGYNEQFF. Supplemented by reference TRBV15 and TRBJ2-1, the full variable domain reads DAMVIQNPRYQVTQFGKPVTLSCSQTLNHNVMYWYQQKSSQAPKLLFHYYDKDFNNEADTPDNFQSRRPNTSFCFLDIRSPGLGDTAMYLCATSRDLGGYNEQFFGPGTRLTVL.

The genes are TRBV6-5 and TRBJ1-5; D remains ambiguous. CDR1 and CDR2 (germline): MNHEY, SVGAGI. V lost 0 bases to trimming and J lost 5 bases, with 11 bases between them. The CDR3 sequence is 15 residues long. Written as DNA, the CDR3 is TGTGCCAGCAGTTACTCGATCACGGCGGATCAGCCCCAGCATTTT. This sequence encodes CASSYSITADQPQHF.

The chain carries TRBV5-6 and TRBJ1-2; no clear D gene. CDR3 length equals 11 residues. Trimming removed 2 bases at V and 6 bases at J, with 5 bases between. Per the germline V gene, CDR1 is SGHDT and CDR2 is YYEEEE. In nucleotides, the CDR3 is TGTGCCAGCAGCTTCCTTAATGGCTACACCTTC. Its protein is CASSFLNGYTF.

This clone was observed once. The rearrangement joins TRBV5-1 to TRBJ1-1, with TRBD1 matching 7 bases. This CDR3 has 14 amino acids. V lost 6 bases to trimming and J lost 1 base; unmatched junction nucleotides: 6. Germline lookup yields CDR1 SGHRS and CDR2 YFSETQ. This CDR3 is CASIPGTANTEAFF. The CDR3 DNA sequence: TGCGCCAGCATTCCTGGGACAGCGAACACTGAAGCTTTCTTT.

This chain uses TRBV5-4 with TRBJ2-1; 10 nucleotides line up with TRBD2. The CDR3 runs 15 residues. After removal of 0 bases from V and 12 bases from J, the junction contained 9 bases not matched to a gene. CDR1 and CDR2 (germline): SGHNT, YYREEE (reference sequence). Here the CDR3 DNA reads TGTGCCAGCAGCTTGGCTAGCGGGGGATTCGTCGGGCAGTTCTTC. It codes for CASSLASGGFVGQFF.

This clone rates as medium-sized (0.01 to 0.1%). The chain carries TRBV14 and TRBJ1-4; D gene ambiguous. V lost 0 bases, J lost 7 bases, and 3 bases lay in between. The CDR3 length is 12 residues. The germline gives CDR1 SGHDN, CDR2 FVKESK. This CDR3 is CASSQDREKLFF. CDR3 nucleotide sequence: TGTGCCAGCAGCCAAGATCGTGAAAAACTGTTTTTT. Together with reference TRBV14 and TRBJ1-4, the CDR3 gives the full variable domain: EAGVTQFPSHSVIEKGQTVTLRCDPISGHDNLYWYRRVMGKEIKFLLHFVKESKQDESGMPNNRFLAERTGGTYSTLKVQPAELEDSGVYFCASSQDREKLFFGSGTQLSVL.

The chain combines TRBV19 with TRBJ1-2, with D tentatively TRBD1 (6 bases). This CDR3 is 15 amino acids long. The V end lost 6 bases, the J end lost 7 bases, and 21 bases lay between the germline ends. From germline, CDR1 is LNHDA and CDR2 SQIVND (reference sequence). The CDR3 sequence is CASRGTGGRVSGYTF. DNA for the CDR3: TGTGCCAGTAGGGGGACCGGGGGGCGCGTAAGTGGCTACACCTTC.